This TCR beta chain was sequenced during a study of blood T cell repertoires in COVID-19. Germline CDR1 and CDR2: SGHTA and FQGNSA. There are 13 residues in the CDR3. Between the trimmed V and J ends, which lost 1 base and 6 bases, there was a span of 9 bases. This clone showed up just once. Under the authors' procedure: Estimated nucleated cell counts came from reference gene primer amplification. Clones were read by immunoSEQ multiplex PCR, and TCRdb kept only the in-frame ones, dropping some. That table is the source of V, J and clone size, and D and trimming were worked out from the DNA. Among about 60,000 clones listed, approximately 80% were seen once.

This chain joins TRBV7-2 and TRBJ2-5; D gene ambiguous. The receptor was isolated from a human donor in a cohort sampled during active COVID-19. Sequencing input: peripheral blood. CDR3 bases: TGTGCCAGCAGCTTAGATGGGCTGAAGACCCAGTACTTC. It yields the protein CASSLDGLKTQYF.